This T cell receptor (beta chain) was obtained from a study of T cell repertoires in cytomegalovirus infection. TCRdb called the reads again in MiXCR, with one record for every CDR3 protein. The data hold 450,000 to 600,000 distinct CDR3 sequences, with roughly a third observed a single time. Findings and limits, study-wide: The ex vivo response was dominated by HLA-C-restricted CMV-specific TCR beta clonotypes. Accumulated public TCR beta family frequency recognized individuals carrying CMV together with the relevant HLA.

With regard to this clonotype: The antigen is not known.

Germline V gene sequence: CDR1 MGHRA, CDR2 YSYEKL. V gave up 1 base and J gave up 2 bases, with 10 bases separating them. CDR3 length equals 15 residues. The gene calls are TRBV4-1 and TRBJ2-3, with D tentatively TRBD2 (6 bases). The sample consisted of cultured PBMCs, taken from culture after CMV antigen stimulation. The sequence came from a human donor in good health (CMV status not recorded). Some clones in this sample may be carry-over from other donors' samples. The chain's CDR3 is CASSQGRGSTDTQYF. The CDR3 DNA reads as TGCGCCAGCAGCCAAGGGCGGGGATCCACAGATACGCAGTATTTT.